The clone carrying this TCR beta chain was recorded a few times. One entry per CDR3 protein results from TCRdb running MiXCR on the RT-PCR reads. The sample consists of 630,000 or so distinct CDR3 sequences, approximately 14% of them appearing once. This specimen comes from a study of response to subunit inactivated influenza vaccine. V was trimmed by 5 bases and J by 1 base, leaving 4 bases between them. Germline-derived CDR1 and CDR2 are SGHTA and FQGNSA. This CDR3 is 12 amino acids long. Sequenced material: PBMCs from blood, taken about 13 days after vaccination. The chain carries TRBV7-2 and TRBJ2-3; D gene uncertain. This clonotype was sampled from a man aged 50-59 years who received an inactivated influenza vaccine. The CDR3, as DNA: TGTGCCAGCAGCCACGGCACAGATACGCAGTATTTT. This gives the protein CASSHGTDTQYF.